This TCR beta chain originates from a study of T cells in Graves' hyperthyroidism and ophthalmopathy. Using RNA transcripts as the source, TCR beta CDR3 regions were amplified. Initially, a first-round RT-PCR of the TCR CDR3 employed the HTBI primer set. TCRdb recomputed calls from the multiplex PCR reads with MiXCR, one row per CDR3 protein. The sample has 300,000 to 450,000 distinct CDR3 sequences; about 14% are singletons. This clonotype was detected ten times or more. CDR1 is MNHEY, CDR2 SMNVEV, per germline (reference sequence). Unmatched junction bases numbered 9, after V lost 6 bases and J lost 5 bases. The CDR3 length is 15 residues.

V is TRBV27 and J is TRBJ2-2; TRBD2 agrees at 7 bases. This TCR was recovered from a man aged 25 to 40 with Graves' hyperthyroidism that later progressed to Graves' ophthalmopathy. Sequencing was carried out using blood. The CDR3 DNA is TGTGCCAGCAGGGGGGAGGGGAAACATACCGGGGAGCTGTTTTTT. It specifies CASRGEGKHTGELFF.